The 14 T cell receptor beta chains listed next were all sequenced from one sample in a study of blood T cell repertoires in COVID-19 (TCRdb year 2020). Library preparation used the immunoSEQ multiplex PCR assay. The clones in this table, taken by TCRdb from immuneACCESS, are in-frame only. Not every clone is retained; where verified, under half of the shortfall comes from an unresolved V gene, and the cause of the rest is unknown. In this sample the table shows under 300,000 clones, around 88% of which occur a single time. The ten largest clones add up to roughly 2.5% of the sample. Sequenced material: PBMCs or T cells enriched from blood (not recorded which). These receptors were collected from a woman between 40 and 55 years old with acute COVID-19.

This chain links TRBV7-2 with TRBJ1-5, with D uncertain. With 2 bases removed from V and 5 bases from J, the gap between germline ends came to 10 bases. This CDR3 contains 14 residues. The germline V gene encodes CDR1 SGHTA and CDR2 FQGNSA. CDR3 DNA: TGTGCCAGCAGCTTATATGGGCGCGATCAGCCCCAGCATTTT. It encodes CASSLYGRDQPQHF.

J is TRBJ2-1 and V is TRBV11-2; 7 positions match TRBD2. This CDR3 spans 15 amino acids. CDR1 and CDR2 from the germline V gene are SGHAT and FQNNGV. Trimming at V came to 1 base and at J to 5 bases, leaving 5 bases not matched to a gene. The CDR3 DNA reads TGTGCCAGCAGCTTAGGCCCTAGCGGTAACAATGAGCAGTTCTTC. As protein: CASSLGPSGNNEQFF.

V and J are TRBV23-1 and TRBJ2-4; D is perhaps TRBD1 (6 bases). TRBV23-1 is marked as an open reading frame, function uncertain. The CDR3 has 17 amino acids. The V end was cut by 3 bases, the J end by 0 bases, with 15 bases between. This CDR3 is CASSHPRQVLAKNIQYF. DNA of the CDR3: TGCGCCAGCAGTCACCCTCGACAGGTTTTAGCCAAAAACATTCAGTACTTC.

V is TRBV6-5 and J is TRBJ1-2; D might be TRBD1 (5 bases). The ends were cut back, 0 bases at V and 7 bases at J, with 15 bases in the middle. There are 15 residues in the CDR3. CDR1 and CDR2 (germline): MNHEY, SVGAGI. As DNA, the CDR3 is TGTGCCAGCAGTTACTCGGTAGGGATCGGGGGTGGCTACACCTTC. This gives the protein CASSYSVGIGGGYTF.

V gene TRBV5-5 combines with J gene TRBJ2-7, with 11 bases identical to TRBD2. CDR1 is SGHKS, CDR2 YYEKEE, per germline (reference sequence). This CDR3 is 14 amino acids long. The V gene end was trimmed by 4 bases and the J gene end by 3 bases; junction bases not matched to a gene: 3. CDR3 amino acids: CASSVSGRGYEQYV. The CDR3 nucleotides read TGTGCCAGCAGCGTTAGCGGGAGGGGCTACGAGCAGTACGTC.

In this sample, this clone turned up once. The V gene is TRBV6-5, the J gene TRBJ1-2; D may be TRBD1 (6 bases). CDR1 and CDR2 (germline): MNHEY, SVGAGI. V was pared by 6 bases and J by 0 bases, with 11 bases between. This CDR3 region has 14 residues. CDR3 residues: CASSPGQSNYGYTF. CDR3 nucleotide sequence: TGTGCCAGCAGCCCCGGACAGTCTAACTATGGCTACACCTTC.

This clone was recorded at least ten times. As DNA, the CDR3 is TGTGCCAGCAGTTACTCGGGCCAGGGCACTGAAGCTTTCTTT. As protein: CASSYSGQGTEAFF. The chain couples TRBV6-5 to TRBJ1-1; tentatively, D is TRBD1 (5 bases). Trimming removed 0 bases at V and 4 bases at J, with 9 bases between. The CDR3 totals 14 residues. CDR1 MNHEY and CDR2 SVGAGI come from the germline V gene.

The CDR3 sequence is CASSETIQGNEAFF. The CDR3 region has the DNA TGCGCCAGCAGTGAGACAATACAGGGGAATGAAGCTTTCTTT. The gene calls are TRBV10-2 and TRBJ1-1; the match to TRBD1 covers 7 bases. This CDR3 has 14 amino acids. Per the germline V gene, CDR1 is WSHSY and CDR2 is SAAADI. With 2 bases clipped from V and 7 bases from J, the junction kept 7 bases outside the gene matches.

This sequence joins TRBV4-3 and TRBJ2-7; 7 bases are shared with TRBD1. This CDR3 spans 15 amino acids. Germline trimming cut 3 bases from V and 1 base from J; bases unmatched to any gene: 6. Germline V gene sequence: CDR1 LGHNA, CDR2 YSLEER. The CDR3 DNA is TGCGCCAGCAGCCAGAACAGGGGCGGATCCTACGAGCAGTACTTC. Its protein is CASSQNRGGSYEQYF.

The rearrangement joins TRBV9 to TRBJ2-3; D may be TRBD1 (5 bases). V was shortened by 0 bases and J by 8 bases, with 10 bases between the two germline ends. The CDR3 contains 13 residues. Germline CDR1 is SGDLS and CDR2 is YYNGEE. The CDR3: CASSVVQQGTQYF. DNA for the CDR3: TGTGCCAGCAGCGTAGTCCAGCAGGGTACGCAGTATTTT.

This sequence joins TRBV10-1 and TRBJ1-2; a possible D gene is TRBD1 (5 bases). The CDR3 is made up of 15 amino acids. Germline CDR1 reads WNHNN; CDR2 reads SYGVQD (reference sequence). Deletions cut 3 bases from V and 7 bases from J, with 18 bases between. The CDR3 DNA is TGCGCCAGCAGTGATTTTGGGGCGCAGGTTGGTGGCTACACCTTC. It specifies CASSDFGAQVGGYTF.

This clone was observed once. CDR3: CATSGEGNTIYF. The CDR3 DNA is TGTGCCACCAGTGGAGAAGGAAACACCATATATTTT. J is TRBJ1-3 and V is TRBV24-1, with unresolved D. The ends were cut back, 5 bases at V and 4 bases at J, with 5 bases in the middle. The CDR3 runs to 12 residues. Germline CDR1 KGHDR, CDR2 SFDVKD.

J is TRBJ1-2 and V is TRBV12-3 or TRBV12-4; D remains unclear. The CDR3 has 13 residues. V lost 1 base and J 0 bases, leaving 3 bases between the germline ends. The CDR3 nucleotides are TGTGCCAGCAGTTTAGGCGCTAACTATGGCTACACCTTC. As protein: CASSLGANYGYTF.

The chain recombines TRBV3-1 (or the pseudogene TRBV3-2) with TRBJ1-1; D gene uncertain. The V gene's germline CDR1 is LGHDT and CDR2 YNNKEL (reference sequence). V lost 0 bases, J lost 1 base, and 9 bases lay in between. The CDR3 sequence is 15 residues long. For the CDR3, the DNA is TGTGCCAGCAGCCAAGAGGTACTCCCGAACACTGAAGCTTTCTTT. Translation gives CASSQEVLPNTEAFF.